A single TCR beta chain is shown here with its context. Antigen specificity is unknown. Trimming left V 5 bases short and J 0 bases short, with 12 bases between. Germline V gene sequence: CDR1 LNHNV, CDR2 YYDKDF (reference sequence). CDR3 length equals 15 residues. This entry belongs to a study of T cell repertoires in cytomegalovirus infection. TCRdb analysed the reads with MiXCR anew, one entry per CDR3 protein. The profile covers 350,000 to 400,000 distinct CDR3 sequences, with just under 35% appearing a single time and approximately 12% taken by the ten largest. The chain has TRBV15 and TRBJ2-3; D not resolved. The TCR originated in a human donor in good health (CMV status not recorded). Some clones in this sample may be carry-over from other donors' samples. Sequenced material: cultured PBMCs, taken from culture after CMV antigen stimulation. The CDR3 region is CATSPYGPSTDTQYF. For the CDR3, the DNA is TGTGCCACCAGCCCGTACGGGCCCAGCACAGATACGCAGTATTTT.